The TCR beta chain under discussion was sequenced for a study of blood T cell repertoires in COVID-19 (dated by TCRdb to 2018 to 2021). About the investigation overall: The collaborator samples originated in the United States, Italy and Spain and spanned the acute and convalescent phases of COVID-19. The prospective study material was composed of cDNA or gDNA derived from T cells, B-cell-depleted T cells, or PBMCs. Deeply sampled blood TCRbeta repertoires from subjects exposed to, actively infected with, or recovered from COVID-19 were included in the dataset. The repertoires were released in a freely available public database intended as a resource for research on the immune response to SARS-CoV-2. The samples were drawn from two sources: the first 160 participants of the ongoing ImmuneRACE study, and about 1,300 subjects contributed by 6 global collaborators. The sample metadata nearly always contained a de-identified subject ID, COVID-19 status, age in years and sex. Where HLA class I and class II types were available, the types were taken from metadata supplied by the sample provider, not from assay-based typing.

TCRbeta CDR3 regions were amplified from genomic DNA using the immunoSEQ Assay, a bias-controlled multiplex PCR. In the authors' own workflow: The number of nucleated cells in each sample was estimated by amplification of reference gene primers within the assay. To quantify the absolute abundance of each unique TCRbeta CDR3 rearrangement, sequence reads were collapsed and filtered. For each sample, productive Simpson clonality was calculated as the square root of Simpson's diversity index across productive rearrangements. What TCRdb holds here is the immuneACCESS table cut down to in-frame rearrangements. Part of the clones is not present; checked against another copy, under half of the missing clones reflect an unresolved V gene, and the others are unexplained. V, J and clone size reflect that table, while D and trimming were determined from the DNA. Recorded for this sample are under 150,000 clones; 65% to 80% of them occurred a single time. Together, the top ten hold 3.5% to 4.5% of the sample.

This clone was seen a handful of times. There is no known antigen for this receptor. No per-base quality is available; no much larger clone lies one base away. Reading from cysteine to phenylalanine, the CDR3 counts 15 amino acids. The sequence is cut down to CDR3 DNA, 45 bases in frame from base 1. The V end gives up 5 bases and the J end 6 bases, leaving 11 bases in the junction not matched to a gene. Per the germline V gene, SGHVS is the CDR1 and FQNEAQ is the CDR2. Collaborating institutions collected whole blood in K2EDTA tubes following their own protocols. For TCRbeta analysis, collaborator samples were shipped as frozen whole blood, as isolated PBMCs, or as DNA extracted from either sample type. On the study overall, not on this receptor specifically: How much clinical and demographic metadata was included differed by source and by participant, and the metadata was provided uncurated.

Sequencing was performed on peripheral blood. The TCR sequence derives from a man in his sixties with acute or convalescent COVID-19. The chain is encoded by TRBV7-8 joined to TRBJ1-1, with TRBD1 matching 8 junction bases. The DNA sequence is as follows: TGTGCCAGCAGCGTCATACAGGGGGTCGGAGCTGAAGCTTTCTTT. Its amino acids are CASSVIQGVGAEAFF.